What follows are 26 T cell receptor beta chains derived from one specimen sequenced in a study of a mutant IDH1 vaccine in newly diagnosed glioma. Their specific antigens are unknown. Time point given: week 35, safety follow-up. The investigators gave 300 ug of mutant IDH1 20-mer peptide in each vaccine dose, together with topical imiquimod. Clones were read by immunoSEQ multiplex PCR, and TCRdb kept only the in-frame ones, dropping some. The sample lists over 45,000 clones; around 92% were seen once. The sample in question was PBMCs, obtained from a glioma patient whose treatment included an IDH1 peptide vaccine. These receptors were obtained from a man aged 45 to 65 with glioma.

The V call is TRBV4-1, the J call TRBJ2-1; 9 bases are shared with TRBD2. With V trimmed by 3 bases and J by 9 bases, 6 bases remained unmatched. Germline V gene sequence: CDR1 MGHRA, CDR2 YSYEKL. This CDR3 comprises 14 residues. CDR3 DNA sequence: TGCGCCAGCAGCCACGACCTAGCGGGAACTGAGCAGTTCTTC. It codes for CASSHDLAGTEQFF.

This clone is a singleton in its sample. The V call is TRBV6-6, the J call TRBJ1-2, with TRBD1 matching over 7 bases. This CDR3 is built from 12 residues. The junction had 7 bases not matched to a gene; V was cut back by 7 bases and J by 8 bases. CDR1 and CDR2 from the germline V gene are MNHNY and SVGAGI (reference sequence). CDR3 in DNA: TGTGCCAGCAACTCACAGGGGTGGGGCTACACCTTC. Its translation: CASNSQGWGYTF.

The rearrangement uses TRBV9 and TRBJ2-2, with 14 positions matching TRBD2. The CDR3 extends over 15 amino acids. The V gene end was trimmed by 9 bases and the J gene end by 7 bases; junction bases not matched to a gene: 8. CDR1 SGDLS and CDR2 YYNGEE come from the germline V gene. CDR3 protein: CATSATSGGDGELFF. The CDR3, as DNA: TGTGCCACCTCCGCGACTAGCGGGGGGGACGGGGAGCTGTTTTTT.

This clone was observed once. V and J are TRBV27 and TRBJ1-4; D is unresolved. Deletions cut 8 bases from V and 0 bases from J, with 10 bases between. Germline CDR1 is MNHEY and CDR2 is SMNVEV (reference sequence). The CDR3 is made up of 14 amino acids. The CDR3 sequence is CASGRRTTNEKLFF. DNA for the CDR3: TGTGCCAGCGGGAGGCGAACAACTAATGAAAAACTGTTTTTT.

The chain combines TRBV10-1 with TRBJ1-1; D may be TRBD1 (5 bases). The CDR3 runs to 15 residues. CDR1 and CDR2 from the germline V gene are WNHNN and SYGVQD (reference sequence). The germline V and J ends were trimmed by 4 bases and 6 bases, with 18 bases remaining between them. DNA for the CDR3: TGCGCCAGCAGTGCCGCCGGGGAGGGGAGGCCTGAAGCTTTCTTT. This gives the protein CASSAAGEGRPEAFF.

V and J are TRBV11-3 and TRBJ2-3; 7 bases fit TRBD1. CDR3 length: 15 amino acids. The J segment lost 2 bases and the V segment lost 1 base, leaving 3 bases of the junction unmatched. The germline V gene has CDR1 SGHNT and CDR2 YENEEA. The CDR3, as DNA: TGTGCCAGCAGCTTAGGCCAGGGGGACACAGATACGCAGTATTTT. Its translation: CASSLGQGDTDTQYF.

The chain couples TRBV5-1 to TRBJ1-4, with 8 bases lining up with TRBD1. V was clipped by 0 bases and J by 7 bases; unmatched bases: 8. Germline V gene data show CDR1 as SGHRS and CDR2 as YFSETQ. There are 16 residues in the CDR3. The CDR3 coding sequence is TGCGCCAGCAGCTTGGCCGGTACAGGGGGGAGTGAAAAACTGTTTTTT. Translating it yields CASSLAGTGGSEKLFF.

This rearrangement joins TRBV27 to TRBJ1-4; D remains unclear. Trimming left V 0 bases short and J 1 base short, with 15 bases between. Germline V lookup: CDR1 MNHEY, CDR2 SMNVEV (reference sequence). The CDR3 runs 18 residues. The CDR3 reads CASSLSGSTPRTNEKLFF. The CDR3 region has the DNA TGTGCCAGCAGTTTATCGGGCAGTACTCCTAGAACTAATGAAAAACTGTTTTTT.

This chain joins TRBV6-1 and TRBJ2-7, with D unresolved. Trimming pared 5 bases from V and 0 bases from J, leaving 8 bases between. Germline values: CDR1 MNHNS, CDR2 SASEGT. This CDR3 region has 13 residues. CDR3 amino acids: CASSMSYSYEQYF. CDR3 sequence (DNA): TGTGCCAGCAGTATGTCATACTCCTACGAGCAGTACTTC.

The V and J genes are TRBV5-1 and TRBJ2-5; D unresolved. The CDR3 loop spans 14 amino acids. V gave up 0 bases and J gave up 3 bases, with 9 bases separating them. Germline lookup yields CDR1 SGHRS and CDR2 YFSETQ. For the CDR3, the DNA is TGCGCCAGCAGCTTGGCGACAACTAAAGAGACCCAGTACTTC. This translates into CASSLATTKETQYF.

The table lists this clone with a count of one. The V gene is TRBV2, the J gene TRBJ2-3; TRBD1 agrees at 9 bases. Germline V CDR1 and CDR2: SNHLY, FYNNEI. Trimming removed 6 bases from V and 3 bases from J; junction bases left unmatched: 7. The CDR3 contains 15 residues. The CDR3 loop is CASRNGQGMTDTQYF. Written as DNA, the CDR3 is TGTGCCAGCAGGAACGGACAGGGGATGACAGATACGCAGTATTTT.

This chain uses TRBV28 with TRBJ2-7; TRBD2 is a possible D gene (5 bases). The CDR3 consists of 15 residues. Germline CDR1 MDHEN, CDR2 SYDVKM. V shed 3 bases and J shed 4 bases, with 16 bases lying between them. CDR3 amino acids: CASSFLYGRTYEQYF. The CDR3 region has the DNA TGTGCCAGCAGTTTTCTCTACGGCAGGACTTACGAGCAGTACTTC.

The chain couples TRBV6-6 to TRBJ2-4; 8 bases are a match to TRBD1. The length of the CDR3 is 15 residues. Germline lookup yields CDR1 MNHNY and CDR2 SVGAGI (reference sequence). Unmatched junction bases numbered 8, after V lost 6 bases and J lost 4 bases. The CDR3 bases are TGTGCCAGCAGGCCTCCGGGACAGGAGAAAAACATTCAGTACTTC. Encoded protein: CASRPPGQEKNIQYF.

The chain couples TRBV6-1 to TRBJ1-1, with 8 positions matching TRBD1. In germline, CDR1 is MNHNS, CDR2 SASEGT. V lost 6 bases to trimming and J lost 8 bases; unmatched junction nucleotides: 8. The CDR3 spans 13 residues. The CDR3 nucleotides are TGTGCCAGCAGCCACCCCAGGGGGCGGGAAGCTTTCTTT. Amino acids: CASSHPRGREAFF.

The V and J genes are TRBV7-9 and TRBJ2-1, with 8 bases fitting TRBD1. The CDR3 runs to 17 residues. Germline V CDR1 and CDR2: SEHNR, FQNEAQ (reference sequence). V lost 5 bases to trimming and J lost 4 bases; unmatched junction nucleotides: 13. CDR3: CASSPRKRQGNYNEQFF. In DNA, the CDR3 is TGTGCCAGCAGCCCTCGAAAAAGACAGGGGAATTACAATGAGCAGTTCTTC.

V gene TRBV9 combines with J gene TRBJ2-1; TRBD2 agrees at 8 bases. Per the germline V gene, CDR1 is SGDLS and CDR2 is YYNGEE. V was pared by 4 bases and J by 4 bases, with 13 bases of the junction left unmatched. The CDR3 extends over 17 amino acids. The CDR3 sequence is CASSPHQRTSSYNEQFF. DNA for the CDR3: TGTGCCAGCAGCCCCCACCAGAGGACTAGCAGTTACAATGAGCAGTTCTTC.

The chain employs TRBV5-1 and TRBJ1-4; maybe TRBD1 (5 bases). V was pared by 4 bases and J by 5 bases, with 15 bases between. CDR1 is SGHRS and CDR2 is YFSETQ in the germline V gene. The CDR3 has 15 amino acids. The CDR3 DNA reads TGCGCCAGCAGCCCCCTCCGGGGACCAAATGAAAAACTGTTTTTT. Encoded protein: CASSPLRGPNEKLFF.

The chain is built from TRBV27 and TRBJ2-1; possible D gene TRBD2, 6 bases. CDR1 MNHEY and CDR2 SMNVEV come from the germline V gene (reference sequence). Trimming stripped 6 bases from V and 0 bases from J, with 12 bases between. The length of the CDR3 is 15 residues. CDR3 sequence: CASSPGLSSYNEQFF. CDR3 in DNA: TGTGCCAGCAGCCCGGGACTCAGCTCCTACAATGAGCAGTTCTTC.

The chain links TRBV28 to TRBJ1-5; TRBD1 matches 7 bases. The CDR3 runs to 13 residues. Germline-derived CDR1 and CDR2 are MDHEN and SYDVKM. With V trimmed by 6 bases and J by 6 bases, 5 bases remained unmatched. The CDR3 loop reads CASRRQGVQPQHF. CDR3 DNA sequence: TGTGCCAGCAGGCGGCAGGGGGTTCAGCCCCAGCATTTT.

The gene calls are TRBV7-2 and TRBJ2-2, with TRBD2 matching 10 bases. The trim removed 5 bases at V and 2 bases at J, leaving 5 bases unmatched. The V gene's germline CDR1 is SGHTA and CDR2 FQGNSA. This CDR3 comprises 16 residues. CDR3 coding DNA: TGTGCCAGCAGCCGTAGCGGGGGGCACAACACCGGGGAGCTGTTTTTT. Translation: CASSRSGGHNTGELFF.

The rearrangement uses TRBV19 and TRBJ2-7; TRBD1 aligns across 8 bases. The CDR3 contains 12 residues. V was clipped by 6 bases and J by 3 bases; unmatched bases: 1. Germline V gene lookup returns CDR1 LNHDA and CDR2 SQIVND (reference sequence). CDR3 sequence: CASRDRDYEQYF. DNA for the CDR3: TGTGCCAGTAGGGACAGGGACTACGAGCAGTACTTC.

The chain links TRBV28 to TRBJ2-2; the match to TRBD2 covers 10 bases. V shed 5 bases, J shed 7 bases, and the junction held 7 bases outside the gene matches. This CDR3 spans 15 amino acids. CDR1 is MDHEN and CDR2 is SYDVKM in the germline V gene. The CDR3 DNA sequence: TGTGCCAGCAGTGAGCGGGAGGGCCTGGGCGGGGAGCTGTTTTTT. Translated: CASSEREGLGGELFF.

The chain is built from TRBV18 and TRBJ2-6; D is uncertain. The germline CDR1 and CDR2 sequences are KGHSH and LQKENI. The CDR3 runs to 15 residues. Trimming stripped 6 bases from V and 3 bases from J, with 12 bases between. CDR3 region: CASSPSGLGANVLTF. The CDR3 region has the DNA TGTGCCAGCTCGCCCTCTGGGCTTGGGGCCAACGTCCTGACTTTC. Based on the CDR3 plus reference TRBV18 and TRBJ2-6, the full variable domain is NAGVMQNPRHLVRRRGQEARLRCSPMKGHSHVYWYRQLPEEGLKFMVYLQKENIIDESGMPKERFSAEFPKEGPSILRIQQVVRGDSAAYFCASSPSGLGANVLTFGAGSRLTVL.

The CDR3: CASSLGIRTINTEAFF. The CDR3 DNA reads as TGTGCCAGCAGCTTAGGGATCCGGACAATCAACACTGAAGCTTTCTTT. This sequence joins TRBV7-8 and TRBJ1-1; perhaps TRBD1 as D (5 bases). Trimming pared 1 base from V and 2 bases from J, leaving 14 bases between. CDR3 length: 16 residues. The germline V gene encodes CDR1 SGHVS and CDR2 FQNEAQ.

The sample holds one count of this clone. This chain joins TRBV14 and TRBJ1-1; possibly TRBD1 for D (6 bases). From germline, CDR1 is SGHDN and CDR2 FVKESK. V lost 3 bases, J lost 5 bases, and 13 bases lay in between. The CDR3 contains 14 residues. CDR3 sequence: CASSQTRRGTEAFF. The CDR3 region has the DNA TGTGCCAGCAGCCAGACCAGAAGGGGGACTGAAGCTTTCTTT.

The CDR3 is CASSLGRGAFF. CDR3 sequence (DNA): TGTGCCAGCAGTCTCGGACGGGGAGCTTTCTTT. V is TRBV28 and J is TRBJ1-1; D remains unclear. The CDR3 contains 11 residues. Between the trimmed V and J ends, which lost 5 bases and 10 bases, there was a span of 11 bases. Per the germline V gene, CDR1 is MDHEN and CDR2 is SYDVKM.